The rows below give T cell receptor beta chains drawn from one sample of a study of CD8 T cells in Susac syndrome. TCRdb called the immunoSEQ multiplex PCR reads again in MiXCR, with one record for every CDR3 protein. The sample has roughly 200,000 distinct CDR3 sequences, roughly 94% seen once. The sample was CD4+ T cells from PBMCs. Receptors originate from a human donor with Susac syndrome. CDR3s include the opening cysteine and the closing phenylalanine or tryptophan. A D gene is named only where the DNA matches it firmly. The listing skips clone size in some rows; elsewhere it reads once, few, many or a size class.

clone_size	v_call	j_call	d_call	cdr3_aa	cdr3_nt
NA	TRBV20-1	TRBJ1-2	TRBD1	CSARAPGGDRGYTF	TGCAGTGCTAGAGCCCCAGGGGGCGATCGTGGCTACACCTTC
NA	TRBV3-1	TRBJ2-7	NA	CASSQGTGEQYF	TGTGCCAGCAGCCAAGGTACGGGGGAGCAGTACTTC
NA	TRBV4-3	TRBJ2-1	NA	CASSQDWNEQFF	TGCGCCAGCAGCCAAGATTGGAATGAGCAGTTCTTC
NA	TRBV15	TRBJ1-5	NA	CATSWGRDQPQHF	TGTGCCACCTCATGGGGGAGGGATCAGCCCCAGCATTTT
NA	TRBV3-1	TRBJ1-1	NA	CASSHQQGRATEAFF	TGTGCCAGCAGCCATCAACAGGGAAGGGCCACTGAAGCTTTCTTT
once	TRBV20-1	TRBJ1-5	TRBD1	CSAKDRGQPQHF	TGCAGTGCTAAGGACAGGGGTCAGCCCCAGCATTTT
NA	TRBV7-9	TRBJ2-1	NA	CASSLVPPSYNEQFF	TGTGCCAGCAGCTTAGTTCCTCCCTCCTACAATGAGCAGTTCTTC
NA	TRBV4-2	TRBJ2-6	TRBD1	CASSQTDRARALTF	TGTGCCAGCAGCCAAACCGACAGGGCCCGTGCCCTGACTTTC
NA	TRBV20-1	TRBJ1-1	NA	CREGPGFDTEAFF	TGCAGGGAGGGACCGGGGTTTGACACTGAAGCTTTCTTT
NA	TRBV6-5	TRBJ2-1	NA	CASSLNSDSEQFF	TGTGCCAGCAGCTTGAACAGTGATAGTGAGCAGTTCTTC
NA	TRBV20-1	TRBJ2-7	TRBD1	CSARRDRGHEQYF	TGCAGTGCTAGGAGGGACAGGGGCCACGAGCAGTACTTC
NA	TRBV5-1	TRBJ2-3	TRBD1	CASSLMGQGATDTQYF	TGCGCCAGCAGCTTGATGGGACAGGGGGCAACAGATACGCAGTATTTT
NA	TRBV20-1	TRBJ2-1	TRBD1	CSATGQGGDKQFF	TGCAGTGCTACCGGACAGGGTGGGGATAAGCAGTTCTTC
NA	TRBV9	TRBJ2-2	NA	CASSVVDTGELFF	TGTGCCAGCAGCGTAGTCGACACCGGGGAGCTGTTTTTT
NA	TRBV3-1	TRBJ2-2	NA	CASSQEANTGELFF	TGTGCCAGCAGCCAAGAAGCGAACACCGGGGAGCTGTTTTTT
NA	TRBV18	TRBJ2-3	NA	CASSPSREDTQYF	TGTGCCAGCTCACCCTCACGGGAGGATACGCAGTATTTT
NA	TRBV2	TRBJ1-5	NA	CASSGQGSSNQPQHF	TGTGCCAGCAGTGGGCAGGGGAGCAGCAATCAGCCCCAGCATTTT
few	TRBV3-1	TRBJ1-1	NA	CASSPHPRTEAFF	TGTGCCAGCAGCCCCCACCCGAGGACTGAAGCTTTCTTT